The 24 T cell receptor beta chains below were found in one sample sequenced in a study of Ad26.COV2.S vaccination and SARS-CoV-2 variants (dated by TCRdb to the early 2020s). The intended sense of this specimen's treatment or condition label: approximately 18 received Ad26.COV2.S at low or high dose, single or two shots; roughly five received placebo; per-sample allocation not given. Repertoires of vaccine and placebo recipients were sequenced from samples collected on day 63 after the first injection. The library relied on the immunoSEQ multiplex PCR assay. TCRdb took this table from immuneACCESS and kept in-frame rearrangements with V and J called. Such tables lack part of the clones; where checked against another copy, unresolved V genes explain under half of the gap, and the rest is unexplained. Recorded for this sample are approximately 300,000 clones; more than 70% of them occurred a single time. The leading ten clones occupy roughly 1.9% of the sample.

Material: peripheral blood, obtained in a trial of Ad26.COV2.S vaccine versus placebo. All receptors come from a person aged 18-65 years who received the Ad26.COV2.S COVID-19 vaccine or a placebo.

V is TRBV19 and J is TRBJ2-7; the D is unclear. V lost 6 bases and J lost 2, with 17 bases in between. From germline, CDR1 is LNHDA and CDR2 SQIVND (reference sequence). There are 15 residues in the CDR3. CDR3 sequence (DNA): TGTGCCAGTAGACAAGGCGGAACTACCCCCTACGAGCAGTACTTC. It yields the protein CASRQGGTTPYEQYF. Full variable domain (missing parts from reference TRBV19 and TRBJ2-7): DGGITQSPKYLFRKEGQNVTLSCEQNLNHDAMYWYRQDPGQGLRLIYYSQIVNDFQKGDIAEGYSVSREKKESFPLTVTSAQKNPTAFYLCASRQGGTTPYEQYFGPGTRLTVT.

The rearrangement links TRBV6-2 or TRBV6-3 to TRBJ2-3, with 8 bases that match TRBD2. The CDR3 covers 16 residues. The trim removed 0 bases at V and 1 base at J, leaving 3 bases unmatched. In germline, CDR1 is MNHEY, CDR2 SVGEGT. CDR3 DNA sequence: TGTGCCAGCAGTTACTCCTCGGGGGGGGGCACAGATACGCAGTATTTT. This encodes CASSYSSGGGTDTQYF.

The chain links TRBV3-1 (or the pseudogene TRBV3-2) to TRBJ1-2; D perhaps matches TRBD1 (5 bases). This CDR3 is built from 11 residues. The germline V gene encodes CDR1 LGHDT and CDR2 YNNKEL (reference sequence). V lost 2 bases, J lost 11 bases, and 9 bases lay in between. CDR3 nucleotide sequence: TGTGCCAGCAGCCAATGGGCAGGGTACACCTTC. As protein: CASSQWAGYTF.

This clone came up once. The V call is TRBV29-1, the J call TRBJ2-5; TRBD1 might be the D (6 bases). V lost 6 bases, J lost 2 bases, and 13 bases lay in between. This CDR3 spans 13 amino acids. The germline CDR1 and CDR2 sequences are SQVTM and ANQGSEA. The CDR3 region has the DNA TGCAGCGTCACTGGGACAAATCAAGAGACCCAGTACTTC. This codes for CSVTGTNQETQYF.

This clone appeared a single time. This chain uses TRBV2 with TRBJ2-1, with 8 positions matching TRBD2. V lost 11 bases and J lost 0; bases outside the gene matches: 18. This CDR3 is built from 18 residues. Per germline, CDR1 SNHLY and CDR2 FYNNEI. This CDR3 is CAGRDSGTRDSSYNEQFF. The CDR3 region has the DNA TGTGCCGGGAGAGATAGCGGGACTCGTGATAGCTCCTACAATGAGCAGTTCTTC. Looking up the rest from reference TRBV2 and TRBJ2-1 gives the full variable domain: EPEVTQTPSHQVTQMGQEVILRCVPISNHLYFYWYRQILGQKVEFLVSFYNNEISEKSEIFDDQFSVERPDGSNFTLKIRSTKLEDSAMYFCAGRDSGTRDSSYNEQFFGPGTRLTVL.

This clone was seen a few times. The V call is TRBV5-1, the J call TRBJ1-2; 7 bases are shared with TRBD1. Germline V gene sequence: CDR1 SGHRS, CDR2 YFSETQ. The CDR3 loop spans 12 amino acids. V lost 2 bases, J lost 6 bases, and 1 base stayed unmatched. The CDR3 reads CASSFTGDGYTF. In nucleotides, the CDR3 is TGCGCCAGCAGCTTCACAGGGGATGGCTACACCTTC. Full variable domain (rest looked up from reference TRBV5-1 and TRBJ1-2): KAGVTQTPRYLIKTRGQQVTLSCSPISGHRSVSWYQQTPGQGLQFLFEYFSETQRNKGNFPGRFSGRQFSNSRSEMNVSTLELGDSALYLCASSFTGDGYTFGSGTRLTVV.

The chain employs TRBV2 and TRBJ1-1; possibly TRBD1 for D (6 bases). Germline assignment: CDR1 SNHLY and CDR2 FYNNEI. Trimming pared 8 bases from V and 3 bases from J, leaving 13 bases between. CDR3 length: 13 amino acids. The CDR3 here is CASGGGAYTEAFF. In DNA, the CDR3 is TGTGCCAGCGGAGGGGGGGCGTACACTGAAGCTTTCTTT.

This sequence joins TRBV7-2 and TRBJ2-1; no clear D gene. The V gene's germline CDR1 is SGHTA and CDR2 FQGNSA. This CDR3 region has 18 residues. Trimming took 4 bases from V and 1 from J, leaving 20 bases between them. CDR3 nucleotides: TGTGCCAGCAGCTCCTCAAACCCTTACTGGATATCCTACAATGAGCAGTTCTTC. Translated, it gives CASSSSNPYWISYNEQFF.

This sequence joins TRBV4-2 and TRBJ2-7; perhaps D is TRBD1 or TRBD2 (6 bases each). Germline CDR1 reads LGHNA; CDR2 reads YNFKEQ. This CDR3 has 14 residues. Trimming stripped 1 base from V and 4 bases from J, with 11 bases between. Here the CDR3 reads CASSQVGGKYEQYF. CDR3 in DNA: TGTGCCAGCAGCCAAGTCGGGGGCAAGTACGAGCAGTACTTC.

The chain links TRBV7-3 to TRBJ1-4; D unclear. The length of the CDR3 is 17 residues. CDR1 and CDR2 (germline): SGHTA, FQGTGA. V gave up 5 bases and J gave up 0 bases, with 16 bases separating them. This chain's CDR3 is CASSTRRLHSTNEKLFF. The CDR3 bases are TGTGCCAGCAGCACACGTCGGCTACACTCAACTAATGAAAAACTGTTTTTT.

The chain employs TRBV11-2 and TRBJ2-5, with 11 bases aligning to TRBD2. Germline V gives CDR1 SGHAT, CDR2 FQNNGV. The V segment lost 6 bases and the J segment 5 bases; nucleotides outside the gene matches: 5. This CDR3 spans 14 amino acids. DNA for the CDR3: TGTGCCAGCAGTTCTAGCGGGGGGTGGGAGACCCAGTACTTC. It translates to CASSSSGGWETQYF. Complete variable domain (other parts from reference TRBV11-2 and TRBJ2-5): EAGVAQSPRYKIIEKRQSVAFWCNPISGHATLYWYQQILGQGPKLLIQFQNNGVVDDSQLPKDRFSAERLKGVDSTLKIQPAKLEDSAVYLCASSSSGGWETQYFGPGTRLLVL.

The V gene is TRBV5-1, the J gene TRBJ1-2, with no clear D. CDR1 and CDR2 (germline): SGHRS, YFSETQ. CDR3 length: 13 residues. V was pared by 4 bases and J by 3 bases, with 10 bases between. The CDR3 spells CASSPSLHYGYTF. The CDR3, as DNA: TGCGCCAGCAGCCCGTCCCTCCACTATGGCTACACCTTC.

The count of this clone is one. The genes are TRBV4-3 and TRBJ1-2; D is uncertain. From germline, CDR1 is LGHNA and CDR2 YSLEER. Trimming stripped 1 base from V and 6 bases from J, with 15 bases between. The CDR3 sequence is 15 residues long. In nucleotides, the CDR3 is TGCGCCAGCAGCCAAGGAGGTCGGGTGTCGGATGGCTACACCTTC. Encoded protein: CASSQGGRVSDGYTF.

The V gene is TRBV11-3, the J gene TRBJ2-3, with D tentatively TRBD1 (6 bases). The CDR3 runs 14 residues. CDR1 SGHNT and CDR2 YENEEA come from the germline V gene. The germline V and J ends were trimmed by 3 bases and 3 bases, with 10 bases remaining between them. CDR3 DNA: TGTGCCAGCAGCTTCCAGGGGACGACAGATACGCAGTATTTT. This encodes CASSFQGTTDTQYF. The complete variable domain, with remaining parts taken from reference TRBV11-3 and TRBJ2-3, reads EAGVVQSPRYKIIEKKQPVAFWCNPISGHNTLYWYLQNLGQGPELLIRYENEEAVDDSQLPKDRFSAERLKGVDSTLKIQPAELGDSAVYLCASSFQGTTDTQYFGPGTRLTVL.

The chain couples TRBV5-1 to TRBJ2-7; TRBD1 matches 10 bases. With 4 bases clipped from V and 6 bases from J, the junction kept 10 bases outside the gene matches. This CDR3 spans 15 amino acids. Germline lookup yields CDR1 SGHRS and CDR2 YFSETQ. The DNA for the CDR3 is TGCGCCAGCAGCCGCTCCGGGACAGGGGACTCCGAGCAGTACTTC. Amino acids: CASSRSGTGDSEQYF.

This chain joins TRBV6-1 and TRBJ2-3, with 7 bases fitting TRBD1. The CDR3 is 16 amino acids. The germline V gene encodes CDR1 MNHNS and CDR2 SASEGT. V lost 2 bases to trimming and J lost 2 bases; unmatched junction nucleotides: 7. As DNA, the CDR3 is TGTGCCAGCAGTGAATTTCAGGGGACAGTCACAGATACGCAGTATTTT. Translation gives CASSEFQGTVTDTQYF.

This rearrangement joins TRBV2 to TRBJ1-5, with 7 bases aligning to TRBD1. This CDR3 is built from 15 residues. V was pared by 8 bases and J by 0 bases, with 7 bases of the junction left unmatched. From germline, CDR1 is SNHLY and CDR2 FYNNEI. For the CDR3, the DNA is TGTGCCAGCCTGATGGACAGGATTAGCAATCAGCCCCAGCATTTT. Its translation: CASLMDRISNQPQHF.

The V gene is TRBV20-1, the J gene TRBJ1-3; D is ambiguous. Germline CDR1 DFQATT, CDR2 SNEGSKA (reference sequence). The V end was cut by 3 bases, the J end by 2 bases, with 5 bases between. This CDR3 comprises 12 residues. CDR3: CSASVAGNTIYF. DNA of the CDR3: TGCAGTGCTAGTGTTGCTGGAAACACCATATATTTT.

The chain uses TRBV19 and TRBJ2-3; maybe TRBD2 (6 bases). Germline V gives CDR1 LNHDA, CDR2 SQIVND (reference sequence). V lost 11 bases and J lost 2, with 11 bases in between. The CDR3 contains 12 residues. The CDR3 sequence is CASARDTDTQYF. The CDR3 DNA follows: TGTGCCTCCGCGCGGGACACAGATACGCAGTATTTT. Full variable domain (remainder filled in from reference TRBV19 and TRBJ2-3): DGGITQSPKYLFRKEGQNVTLSCEQNLNHDAMYWYRQDPGQGLRLIYYSQIVNDFQKGDIAEGYSVSREKKESFPLTVTSAQKNPTAFYLCASARDTDTQYFGPGTRLTVL.

The chain joins TRBV7-9 to TRBJ1-5; a possible D gene is TRBD1 (5 bases). The CDR3 contains 17 residues. Trimming pared 0 bases from V and 0 bases from J, leaving 12 bases between. CDR1 and CDR2 (germline): SEHNR, FQNEAQ (reference sequence). CDR3 in amino acids: CASSLAWGGDSNQPQHF. The CDR3 DNA reads TGTGCCAGCAGCTTAGCCTGGGGCGGGGATAGCAATCAGCCCCAGCATTTT.

The CDR3 DNA is TGTGCCAGCAGCTCCACAGCTCTCGGCGAGCAGTACTTC. Translation gives CASSSTALGEQYF. V and J are TRBV11-2 and TRBJ2-7; D call uncertain. This CDR3 contains 13 residues. CDR1 is SGHAT, CDR2 FQNNGV, per germline. V was trimmed by 4 bases and J by 6 bases, leaving 13 bases between them.

This chain links TRBV2 with TRBJ1-6; D may be TRBD1 (5 bases). The CDR3 is made up of 15 amino acids. Germline V gene lookup returns CDR1 SNHLY and CDR2 FYNNEI. Trimming took 7 bases from V and 10 from J, leaving 20 bases between them. As DNA, the CDR3 is TGTGCCAGCATAATGGGACTCCCGGGAGGGTCACCCCTCCACTTT. Encoded protein: CASIMGLPGGSPLHF.

This chain's CDR3 is CASSLILNTEAFF. CDR3 nucleotide sequence: TGCGCCAGCAGCTTGATACTGAACACTGAAGCTTTCTTT. The V and J genes are TRBV5-1 and TRBJ1-1, with D uncertain. V lost 1 base, J lost 0 bases, and 4 bases lay in between. The CDR3 contains 13 residues. Germline V CDR1 and CDR2: SGHRS, YFSETQ.

The chain combines TRBV27 with TRBJ2-5, with D possibly being TRBD1 (6 bases). Deletions cut 0 bases from V and 0 bases from J, with 8 bases between. Germline V gives CDR1 MNHEY, CDR2 SMNVEV (reference sequence). The CDR3 extends over 15 amino acids. CDR3 sequence: CASSLSGAYQETQYF. CDR3 DNA: TGTGCCAGCAGTTTATCGGGGGCGTACCAAGAGACCCAGTACTTC.